This TCR beta chain stems from a study of T cell responses to AZD1222 COVID-19 vaccine. In the case of this clone: Its antigen is undetermined.

Researchers grouped second doses given at about 4 or about 12 weeks into one pool. V dropped 5 bases and J dropped 6; count of bases not matched to a gene: 6. CDR1 SGHTA and CDR2 FQGNSA come from the germline V gene. The CDR3 has 14 amino acids. Measured with immunoSEQ multiplex PCR; TCRdb has only the in-frame clones, and not every one. The sample contains some 88,000 clones, 90% of which appear only once. General study points: A reported finding is that nearly half of spike-specific TCRs target unmutated variant regions. Of the AZD1222 recipients, only six were seropositive at baseline. The donor cohort was predominantly white British with a female majority, and clonal diversity may have been underestimated.

The TCR originated in an adult who received the AZD1222 COVID-19 vaccine. Here the sequenced sample was peripheral blood, taken 28 days after the second AZD1222 dose. The chain couples TRBV7-2 to TRBJ1-5, with TRBD1 matching over 8 bases. CDR3 protein: CASSPQGAVQPQHF. The CDR3 region has the DNA TGTGCCAGCAGCCCGCAGGGGGCTGTTCAGCCCCAGCATTTT.